A single sample is the source of the 32 T cell receptor beta chains below, sequenced in a study of blood T cell repertoires in COVID-19. Assay: immunoSEQ multiplex PCR; the TCRdb copy retains only in-frame clones and omits some. The repertoire holds over 200,000 clones, with around 83% as singletons. The specimen sequenced was peripheral blood. These receptors all stem from an elderly man with acute or convalescent COVID-19.

The V and J genes are TRBV27 and TRBJ2-5; TRBD1 matches at 7 bases. This CDR3 has 15 amino acids. After removal of 5 bases from V and 5 bases from J, the junction contained 11 bases not matched to a gene. Germline values: CDR1 MNHEY, CDR2 SMNVEV (reference sequence). Here the CDR3 reads CASSPYRGGAETQYF. DNA for the CDR3: TGTGCCAGCAGTCCCTACCGAGGGGGCGCGGAGACCCAGTACTTC.

The V and J genes are TRBV5-1 and TRBJ1-4, with 7 bases identical to TRBD1. V lost 2 bases to trimming and J lost 4 bases; unmatched junction nucleotides: 2. Germline CDR1 SGHRS, CDR2 YFSETQ. The CDR3 is 14 residues long. The CDR3 region has the DNA TGCGCCAGCAGCTTACAGGGGAGTAATGAAAAACTGTTTTTT. It is translated as CASSLQGSNEKLFF.

This chain links TRBV12-3 or TRBV12-4 with TRBJ1-1, with a possible D match to TRBD1 (6 bases). V was cut by 8 bases and J by 8 bases, with 15 bases left in between. The CDR3 is made up of 12 amino acids. This CDR3 is CASGPRTGEAFF. In DNA, the CDR3 is TGTGCCAGCGGACCGAGAACAGGGGAAGCTTTCTTT.

The chain uses TRBV5-1 and TRBJ1-6, with 7 positions matching TRBD1. This CDR3 has 17 amino acids. The ends lost 2 bases at V and 7 bases at J; junction bases unmatched: 12. Germline V lookup: CDR1 SGHRS, CDR2 YFSETQ. The DNA of the CDR3 is TGCGCCAGCAGCTTTTCAGGGACAGACTTCAAGAATTCACCCCTCCACTTT. It encodes CASSFSGTDFKNSPLHF. The full variable domain, in which reference TRBV5-1 and TRBJ1-6 provide the parts outside the CDR3, is KAGVTQTPRYLIKTRGQQVTLSCSPISGHRSVSWYQQTPGQGLQFLFEYFSETQRNKGNFPGRFSGRQFSNSRSEMNVSTLELGDSALYLCASSFSGTDFKNSPLHFGNGTRLTVT.

The chain employs TRBV27 and TRBJ1-1; maybe TRBD1 (6 bases). V shed 6 bases and J shed 0 bases, with 14 bases lying between them. The CDR3 runs to 15 residues. Germline CDR1 and CDR2: MNHEY and SMNVEV (reference sequence). CDR3: CASSEGGIMNTEAFF. The DNA for the CDR3 is TGTGCCAGCAGCGAAGGGGGAATCATGAACACTGAAGCTTTCTTT.

V is TRBV19 and J is TRBJ1-2; the match to TRBD1 covers 8 bases. Germline assignment: CDR1 LNHDA and CDR2 SQIVND (reference sequence). With 6 bases clipped from V and 5 bases from J, the junction kept 8 bases outside the gene matches. This CDR3 region has 14 residues. The CDR3 DNA is TGTGCCAGTAGCCGACAGGGGAGGTTTTATGGCTACACCTTC. This gives the protein CASSRQGRFYGYTF.

The CDR3, as DNA: TGTGCCAGTACCCCCATGTCTGGGGCCAACGTCCTGACTTTC. Its translation: CASTPMSGANVLTF. The chain couples TRBV19 to TRBJ2-6; no firm D call. CDR1 is LNHDA and CDR2 is SQIVND in the germline V gene (reference sequence). The CDR3 is made up of 14 amino acids. The V end was cut by 7 bases, the J end by 1 base, with 8 bases between.

Note on this clone: The junction shows a germline mismatch at one end, possibly a read error. V is TRBV5-1 and J is TRBJ2-1; 13 nucleotides agree with TRBD2. The CDR3 consists of 13 residues. CDR1 SGHRS and CDR2 YFSETQ come from the germline V gene. The CDR3: CASSLETSGRVVF. CDR3 sequence (DNA): TGCGCCAGCAGCTTGGAAACTAGCGGGAGGGTCGTCTTC. Combining the CDR3 with reference TRBV5-1 and TRBJ2-1 gives the whole variable domain KAGVTQTPRYLIKTRGQQVTLSCSPISGHRSVSWYQQTPGQGLQFLFEYFSETQRNKGNFPGRFSGRQFSNSRSEMNVSTLELGDSALYLCASSLETSGRVVFGPGTRLTVL.

V gene TRBV21-1 combines with J gene TRBJ2-4; TRBD1 is the table's D call and was not checked against the DNA. TRBV21-1 is flagged as a pseudogene. The CDR3 is made up of 16 amino acids. CDR3 loop: CASSNPRVLAKNIQYF. The DNA of the CDR3 is TGTGCCAGCAGCAACCCCAGGGTACTAGCCAAAAACATTCAGTACTTC.

V usage is TRBV2 and J usage is TRBJ1-4, with 8 bases that match TRBD1. After removal of 5 bases from V and 7 bases from J, the junction contained 3 bases not matched to a gene. This CDR3 is built from 13 residues. CDR1 is SNHLY and CDR2 is FYNNEI in the germline V gene. CDR3 nucleotide sequence: TGTGCCAGCAGTTCAGGGGGCACTGAAAAACTGTTTTTT. Protein sequence: CASSSGGTEKLFF. Full variable domain (remainder filled in from reference TRBV2 and TRBJ1-4): EPEVTQTPSHQVTQMGQEVILRCVPISNHLYFYWYRQILGQKVEFLVSFYNNEISEKSEIFDDQFSVERPDGSNFTLKIRSTKLEDSAMYFCASSSGGTEKLFFGSGTQLSVL.

The chain is built from TRBV11-2 and TRBJ1-1; D gene ambiguous. CDR1 is SGHAT and CDR2 is FQNNGV in the germline V gene. V dropped 5 bases and J dropped 2 bases, with 9 bases sitting between them. The CDR3 covers 13 residues. The CDR3 nucleotides read TGTGCCAGCAGCCTTCAACTAAACACTGAAGCTTTCTTT. It encodes CASSLQLNTEAFF.

The chain carries TRBV5-4 and TRBJ2-7; 13 bases agree with TRBD2. CDR3 size: 15 residues. Germline CDR1 and CDR2: SGHNT and YYREEE (reference sequence). With 0 bases clipped from V and 6 bases from J, the junction kept 3 bases outside the gene matches. The CDR3 sequence: CASSLELAGGPEQYF. The CDR3 DNA reads as TGTGCCAGCAGCTTGGAACTAGCGGGGGGGCCCGAGCAGTACTTC.

The J gene is TRBJ2-3, the V gene TRBV5-1, with TRBD2 as a possible D gene (5 bases). The V gene's germline CDR1 is SGHRS and CDR2 YFSETQ. Trimming removed 6 bases at V and 3 bases at J, with 14 bases between. This CDR3 region has 14 residues. In DNA, the CDR3 is TGCGCCAGCAAATTAAACTCGGGGACAGATACGCAGTATTTT. Encoded protein: CASKLNSGTDTQYF.

The rearrangement joins TRBV3-1 (or the pseudogene TRBV3-2) to TRBJ2-6, with TRBD2 as a possible D gene (6 bases). CDR1 and CDR2 from the germline V gene are LGHDT and YNNKEL (reference sequence). The length of the CDR3 is 15 residues. Trimming took off 1 base at V and 9 bases at J, with 13 bases between the two ends. CDR3 in amino acids: CASSQGRDSLNVLTF. DNA for the CDR3: TGTGCCAGCAGCCAAGGAAGGGACTCCCTCAACGTCCTGACTTTC.

CDR3 DNA: TGTGCCAGCAAGATTCGCGGGACGGGAAACACCATATATTTT. It specifies CASKIRGTGNTIYF. The gene calls are TRBV19 and TRBJ1-3; possibly TRBD1 for D (5 bases). Germline V gene sequence: CDR1 LNHDA, CDR2 SQIVND (reference sequence). The CDR3 has 14 amino acids. Trimming removed 9 bases from V and 4 bases from J, with 16 bases in between.

This chain uses TRBV2 with TRBJ2-6; 9 bases match TRBD1. J was trimmed by 1 base and V by 4 bases; bases with no gene match: 5. The CDR3 extends over 17 amino acids. Germline V lookup: CDR1 SNHLY, CDR2 FYNNEI. For the CDR3, the DNA is TGTGCCAGCAGTGTAGGGACAGGGACATCTGGGGCCAACGTCCTGACTTTC. Protein product: CASSVGTGTSGANVLTF.

V usage is TRBV4-2 and J usage is TRBJ2-5; 7 bases align to TRBD2. CDR3 length: 15 residues. Germline assignment: CDR1 LGHNA and CDR2 YNFKEQ. V shed 1 base, J shed 4 bases, and the junction held 6 bases outside the gene matches. CDR3 nucleotides: TGTGCCAGCAGCCAAGTCGGGGCGGGAGTAGAGACCCAGTACTTC. Translating gives CASSQVGAGVETQYF.

CDR3 in amino acids: CASSVSSGGVGEQFF. CDR3 nucleotides: TGTGCCAGCAGCGTATCTAGCGGGGGGGTAGGTGAGCAGTTCTTC. The rearrangement links TRBV9 to TRBJ2-1; 12 nucleotides line up with TRBD2. Trimming at V came to 1 base and at J to 9 bases, leaving 5 bases not matched to a gene. CDR1 is SGDLS and CDR2 is YYNGEE in the germline V gene. This CDR3 contains 15 residues. The full variable domain, in which reference TRBV9 and TRBJ2-1 provide the parts outside the CDR3, is DSGVTQTPKHLITATGQRVTLRCSPRSGDLSVYWYQQSLDQGLQFLIQYYNGEERAKGNILERFSAQQFPDLHSELNLSSLELGDSALYFCASSVSSGGVGEQFFGPGTRLTVL.

This chain joins TRBV11-2 and TRBJ2-7; D uncertain. Trimming pared 5 bases from V and 6 bases from J, leaving 8 bases between. The CDR3 extends over 11 amino acids. Germline CDR1 reads SGHAT; CDR2 reads FQNNGV. CDR3 sequence: CASSRGFEQYF. CDR3 coding DNA: TGTGCCAGCAGCCGAGGTTTCGAGCAGTACTTC.

CDR3 coding DNA: TGTGCCAGCAGCTTCTTCGGGGGCCAAGAGACCCAGTACTTC. Amino acid sequence: CASSFFGGQETQYF. This chain uses TRBV7-2 with TRBJ2-5, with a possible D match to TRBD2 (6 bases). Germline-derived CDR1 and CDR2 are SGHTA and FQGNSA. Deletions cut 3 bases from V and 1 base from J, with 9 bases between. CDR3 length: 14 residues.

This clone came up a few times. The CDR3 DNA reads TGTGCCAGCAGCCAGGGACAGATAAGGATGACAGATACGCAGTATTTT. It encodes CASSQGQIRMTDTQYF. The gene calls are TRBV3-1 (or the pseudogene TRBV3-2) and TRBJ2-3; 7 nucleotides match TRBD1. V lost 3 bases, J lost 3 bases, and 9 bases stayed unmatched. The germline V gene has CDR1 LGHDT and CDR2 YNNKEL (reference sequence). This CDR3 is built from 16 residues.

This clone was observed a handful of times. The V and J genes are TRBV10-1 and TRBJ1-4; the D is unclear. Looked up from germline, CDR1 is WNHNN and CDR2 is SYGVQD (reference sequence). V lost 8 bases and J 5 bases, leaving 24 bases between the germline ends. The CDR3 is 17 amino acids. CDR3 sequence (DNA): TGCGCCAGCTCCCATCTTACGATATCCCCCGAGAATGAAAAACTGTTTTTT. Amino acid sequence: CASSHLTISPENEKLFF.

In this sample, this clone turned up once. J is TRBJ1-4 and V is TRBV12-3 or TRBV12-4, with D possibly TRBD1 on 5 matching bases. The CDR3 spans 13 residues. Trimming pared 6 bases from V and 7 bases from J, leaving 12 bases between. The CDR3 nucleotides read TGTGCCAGCAGACCTCAGGGATCTGAAAAACTGTTTTTT. This translates into CASRPQGSEKLFF.

V is TRBV3-1 (or the pseudogene TRBV3-2) and J is TRBJ1-2; D is unclear. Germline-derived CDR1 and CDR2 are LGHDT and YNNKEL (reference sequence). V shed 2 bases and J shed 1 base, with 14 bases lying between them. This CDR3 is 16 amino acids long. The CDR3 protein is CASSQWHGEVNYGYTF. In nucleotides, the CDR3 is TGTGCCAGCAGCCAATGGCACGGAGAAGTTAACTATGGCTACACCTTC.

This clone appeared once. DNA of the CDR3: TGTGCCAGCACCTCCTCTGGGGCCAACGTCCTGACTTTC. This encodes CASTSSGANVLTF. This chain uses TRBV14 with TRBJ2-6; D ambiguous. This CDR3 has 13 residues. The V gene's germline CDR1 is SGHDN and CDR2 FVKESK. V lost 7 bases, J lost 0 bases, and 4 bases lay in between.

This rearrangement joins TRBV5-1 to TRBJ1-1, with D perhaps TRBD1 (6 bases). Germline CDR1 SGHRS, CDR2 YFSETQ. This CDR3 spans 15 amino acids. V lost 0 bases and J 1 base, leaving 10 bases between the germline ends. The DNA of the CDR3 is TGCGCCAGCAGCTTGGAGGACAGTTCGAACACTGAAGCTTTCTTT. Its translation is CASSLEDSSNTEAFF.

The rearrangement uses TRBV7-2 and TRBJ2-1; 13 bases line up with TRBD2. The CDR3 contains 17 residues. Germline-derived CDR1 and CDR2 are SGHTA and FQGNSA. The J segment lost 5 bases and the V segment lost 5 bases, leaving 9 bases of the junction unmatched. The CDR3 is CASSPTSGGRTDNEQFF. CDR3 DNA sequence: TGTGCCAGCAGCCCGACTAGCGGGGGGCGAACGGACAATGAGCAGTTCTTC.

This chain connects TRBV18 to TRBJ1-2; D gene uncertain. The CDR3 has 14 amino acids. With 2 bases removed from V and 2 bases from J, the gap between germline ends came to 9 bases. The germline V gene has CDR1 KGHSH and CDR2 LQKENI. CDR3 amino acids: CASSPEDPNYGYTF. CDR3 sequence (DNA): TGTGCCAGCTCACCAGAGGATCCAAACTATGGCTACACCTTC.

The chain joins TRBV5-6 to TRBJ2-7, with 10 positions matching TRBD1. The CDR3 extends over 14 amino acids. From germline, CDR1 is SGHDT and CDR2 YYEEEE. The ends lost 7 bases at V and 7 bases at J; junction bases unmatched: 11. DNA of the CDR3: TGTGCCAGCGCTCGCGGGGACAGGGGAGGTGAGCAGTACTTC. It yields the protein CASARGDRGGEQYF.

The chain couples TRBV19 to TRBJ1-1; the match to TRBD1 covers 7 bases. This CDR3 contains 14 residues. Trimming cost V 7 bases and J 2 bases; bases outside gene matches: 7. The V gene's germline CDR1 is LNHDA and CDR2 SQIVND (reference sequence). CDR3 residues: CASTRTGTNTEAFF. The CDR3 coding sequence is TGTGCCAGTACCCGGACAGGTACAAACACTGAAGCTTTCTTT.

The gene calls are TRBV2 and TRBJ2-1; TRBD2 aligns across 8 bases. Germline assignment: CDR1 SNHLY and CDR2 FYNNEI. The J segment lost 7 bases and the V segment lost 4 bases, leaving 6 bases of the junction unmatched. This CDR3 has 14 amino acids. CDR3: CASSASGSGNEQFF. In DNA form, the CDR3 reads TGTGCCAGCAGTGCCAGCGGGAGTGGGAATGAGCAGTTCTTC. Full variable domain (remainder filled in from reference TRBV2 and TRBJ2-1): EPEVTQTPSHQVTQMGQEVILRCVPISNHLYFYWYRQILGQKVEFLVSFYNNEISEKSEIFDDQFSVERPDGSNFTLKIRSTKLEDSAMYFCASSASGSGNEQFFGPGTRLTVL.

The chain uses TRBV7-3 and TRBJ2-1, with D possibly TRBD1 on 5 matching bases. CDR1 and CDR2 (germline): SGHTA, FQGTGA. CDR3 length: 15 amino acids. Trimming removed 2 bases at V and 1 base at J, with 9 bases between. In DNA, the CDR3 is TGTGCCAGCAGCTTAGGGGCAGCTTCCTACAATGAGCAGTTCTTC. Translating gives CASSLGAASYNEQFF.